Each of the 10 T cell receptor beta chains below was sequenced from the same sample in a study of OX40 agonist ivuxolimab in advanced cancers. Sequenced by immunoSEQ multiplex PCR; TCRdb stores in-frame clones only, minus some. The table has 100,000 or so clones, 86% seen once. The material sequenced was CD4+ or CD8+ T cells sorted from blood, taken in a trial of the OX40 agonist ivuxolimab. Receptors originate from an adult with an advanced solid tumor such as melanoma, head and neck, liver or kidney cancer.

In this sample, this clone turned up many times. The rearrangement links TRBV12-5 to TRBJ2-1; 7 nucleotides agree with TRBD1. The CDR3 runs to 15 residues. V shed 5 bases, J shed 2 bases, and the junction held 6 bases outside the gene matches. Per germline, CDR1 LGHNT and CDR2 FRNRAP. CDR3 residues: CASGRQGNTYNEQFF. CDR3 DNA sequence: TGTGCTAGTGGTCGACAGGGTAATACCTACAATGAGCAGTTCTTC.

V is TRBV11-2 and J is TRBJ2-1, with 10 bases aligning to TRBD2. Trimming cost V 4 bases and J 4 bases; bases outside gene matches: 7. CDR3 length: 16 residues. Germline V lookup: CDR1 SGHAT, CDR2 FQNNGV. In nucleotides, the CDR3 is TGTGCCAGCAGCTCCTTAGCGGGGGGCCTATACAATGAGCAGTTCTTC. Protein sequence: CASSSLAGGLYNEQFF.

This clone occurred a few times. The chain uses TRBV1 and TRBJ2-5; the DNA was not compared with TRBD2, the D call given in the table. TRBV1 is a recognized pseudogene. The CDR3 contains 10 residues. The CDR3 nucleotides read TGCAGATTAGGGAGCGAGACCCAGTACTTC. It yields the protein CRLGSETQYF.

The chain has TRBV5-1 and TRBJ1-2, with 11 bases lining up with TRBD1. Looked up from germline, CDR1 is SGHRS and CDR2 is YFSETQ. This CDR3 has 14 amino acids. V shed 3 bases, J shed 3 bases, and the junction held 1 base outside the gene matches. Here the CDR3 DNA reads TGCGCCAGCAGCTCGGGACAGGGGGACTATGGCTACACCTTC. Amino acid sequence: CASSSGQGDYGYTF.

This chain uses TRBV5-6 with TRBJ2-5; a possible D gene is TRBD1 (5 bases). The J call may be incorrect, as the DNA end agrees better with TRBJ2-7. Germline CDR1 and CDR2: SGHDT and YYEEEE. The CDR3 is 15 residues long. DNA of the CDR3: TGTGCCAGCAGCTTCGTGGACACCCTGCCCTACGAGCAGTACTTC. Translated, it gives CASSFVDTLPYEQYF.

V usage is TRBV9 and J usage is TRBJ2-3; D possibly corresponds to TRBD2 (7 bases). Germline loops: CDR1 SGDLS, CDR2 YYNGEE. V was clipped by 1 base and J by 2 bases, with 11 bases between them. The length of the CDR3 is 15 residues. The CDR3 reads CASSVLGGPTDTQYF. The CDR3 DNA is TGTGCCAGCAGCGTACTCGGGGGGCCCACAGATACGCAGTATTTT.

The CDR3 DNA is TGTGCCTGGAGTTCAAGAGGTGAGCAGTTCTTC. The encoded protein is CAWSSRGEQFF. The rearrangement uses TRBV30 and TRBJ2-1; unclear D gene. The ends were cut back, 2 bases at V and 9 bases at J, with 8 bases in the middle. In germline, CDR1 is GTSNPN, CDR2 SVGIG (reference sequence). The CDR3 has 11 amino acids.

The rearrangement links TRBV27 to TRBJ1-2, with 8 bases identical to TRBD1. The CDR3 totals 16 residues. Germline V gene data show CDR1 as MNHEY and CDR2 as SMNVEV (reference sequence). J was trimmed by 2 bases and V by 0 bases; bases with no gene match: 5. The CDR3 region has the DNA TGTGCCAGCAGTTTATCCCCGGCAGGGGGCAACTATGGCTACACCTTC. Translation gives CASSLSPAGGNYGYTF.

This clone was seen only once. This chain uses TRBV7-9 with TRBJ2-6; D remains unclear. There are 13 residues in the CDR3. Deletions cut 6 bases from V and 2 bases from J, with 5 bases between. Germline V gives CDR1 SEHNR, CDR2 FQNEAQ (reference sequence). The CDR3 reads CASSLAGANVLTF. The CDR3 nucleotides read TGTGCCAGCAGTCTTGCTGGGGCCAACGTCCTGACTTTC.

The chain couples TRBV6-1 to TRBJ1-1, with D hard to call. From germline, CDR1 is MNHNS and CDR2 SASEGT. The CDR3 totals 12 residues. V shed 2 bases and J shed 7 bases, with 8 bases lying between them. This CDR3 is CASSEWAVEAFF. CDR3 sequence (DNA): TGTGCCAGCAGTGAATGGGCGGTTGAAGCTTTCTTT.